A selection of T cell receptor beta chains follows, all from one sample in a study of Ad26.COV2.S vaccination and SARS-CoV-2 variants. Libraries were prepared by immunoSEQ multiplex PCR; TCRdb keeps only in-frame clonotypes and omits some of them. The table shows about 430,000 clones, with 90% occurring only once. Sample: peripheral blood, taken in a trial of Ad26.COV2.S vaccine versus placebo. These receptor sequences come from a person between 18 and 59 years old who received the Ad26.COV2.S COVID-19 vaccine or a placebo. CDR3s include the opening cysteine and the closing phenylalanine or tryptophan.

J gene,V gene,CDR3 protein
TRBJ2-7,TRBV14,CASRPTGGLQSYEQYF
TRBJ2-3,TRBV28,CASSLKVGTDTQYF
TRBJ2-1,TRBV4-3,CASSSLPGDRGYNEQFF
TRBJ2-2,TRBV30,CAWSVWGPGELFF
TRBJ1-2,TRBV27,CASKIGAEQNYGYTF
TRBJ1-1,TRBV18,CASSQDRGWTEAFF
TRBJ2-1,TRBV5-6,CASSTSGERYNEQFF
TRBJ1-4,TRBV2,CASSEWDRLNEKLFF
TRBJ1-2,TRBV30,CAWTTPPLYGYTF
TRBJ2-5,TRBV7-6,CASSLLGDYQETQYF
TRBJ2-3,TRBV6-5,CASRNQGRIADTQYF
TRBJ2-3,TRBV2,CASSEEASATDTQYF
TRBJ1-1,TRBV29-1,CSVMNAAGAEAFF
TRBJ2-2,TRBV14,CASSPGTSGYTGELFF
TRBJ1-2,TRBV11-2,CASSLGTGTDYGYTF
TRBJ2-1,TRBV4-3,CASSQDYRGGAYNEQFF
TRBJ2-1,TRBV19,CASNLNPGNEQFF
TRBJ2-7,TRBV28,CASNQPPGQGAEQYF
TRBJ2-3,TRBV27,CASSLTSGRASDTQYF
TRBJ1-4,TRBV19,CASSIGGARSEKLFF